Shown below are 2 T cell receptor beta chains from a single sample sequenced in a study of blood T cell repertoires in COVID-19. TCRdb keeps only in-frame clones here, not all; method: immunoSEQ multiplex PCR. The profile shows 80,000 to 100,000 clones, 82% of them singletons. Input material: peripheral blood. These receptors all come from a man in his 70s with active or convalescent COVID-19.

The chain combines TRBV11-2 with TRBJ1-2; D might be TRBD1 (5 bases). The CDR3 is made up of 13 amino acids. CDR1 and CDR2 from the germline V gene are SGHAT and FQNNGV. Trimming stripped 1 base from V and 8 bases from J, with 11 bases between. CDR3 sequence reads: CASSLGQGGGYTF. CDR3 in DNA: TGTGCCAGCAGCTTAGGTCAGGGAGGCGGCTACACCTTC.

On this clone itself: Other DNA sequences of this sample code for an identical CDR3. The chain carries TRBV18 and TRBJ2-3, with no clear D. The CDR3 loop spans 12 amino acids. CDR1 KGHSH and CDR2 LQKENI come from the germline V gene. V was shortened by 0 bases and J by 4 bases, with 2 bases between the two germline ends. CDR3 amino acids: CASSPPADTQYF. CDR3 DNA sequence: TGTGCCAGCTCACCACCCGCAGATACGCAGTATTTT.